The 3 T cell receptor beta chains given below trace back to one sample, sequenced in a study of control samples from healthy donors and cancer patients (dated by TCRdb to about 2020). Library preparation used the immunoSEQ multiplex PCR assay. The table was pulled from immuneACCESS by TCRdb, which kept in-frame rearrangements only. Such tables lose some clones; where checked, under half of the loss comes from unresolved V genes, and the rest has no known cause. A total of 150,000 to 200,000 clones appear in this sample, around nine tenths of them only once. The top ten clonotypes cover approximately 0.7% of the sample. Sequencing was carried out using blood. The receptors shown here come from a woman aged 30 to 39 in good health.

This rearrangement joins TRBV19 to TRBJ1-6; D unresolved. CDR1 is LNHDA and CDR2 is SQIVND in the germline V gene (reference sequence). V dropped 3 bases and J dropped 12 bases, with 21 bases sitting between them. This CDR3 contains 16 residues. CDR3 protein: CASSIMGQRTTRPLHF. The CDR3 DNA is TGTGCCAGTAGTATCATGGGCCAAAGGACCACCAGACCCCTCCACTTT.

The chain combines TRBV12-3 or TRBV12-4 with TRBJ2-7; 7 bases are a match to TRBD2. The CDR3 length is 13 residues. The J segment lost 2 bases and the V segment lost 3 bases, leaving 1 base of the junction unmatched. The DNA of the CDR3 is TGTGCCAGCAGTTTCGGACTAGCCTACGAGCAGTACTTC. Translated: CASSFGLAYEQYF.

A single count supports this clone. This chain links TRBV29-1 with TRBJ1-1; TRBD1 is a possible D gene (5 bases). The CDR3 loop spans 15 amino acids. V was shortened by 3 bases and J by 8 bases, with 22 bases between the two germline ends. Germline CDR1 is SQVTM and CDR2 is ANQGSEA. The CDR3 reads CSVDPSRVGLEEAFF. Here the CDR3 DNA reads TGCAGCGTTGACCCGAGCAGGGTAGGGTTGGAAGAAGCTTTCTTT.